This T cell receptor beta chain was found in a study of T cell changes during pregnancy in multiple sclerosis. CDR1 and CDR2 (germline): SGHNT, YENEEA. V lost 5 bases to trimming and J lost 5 bases, with 9 bases between them. The CDR3 consists of 12 residues. Libraries were prepared by immunoSEQ multiplex PCR; TCRdb keeps only in-frame clonotypes and omits some of them. The table has approximately 50,000 clones, 94% seen once; the top ten hold approximately 0.31%. V gene TRBV11-3 combines with J gene TRBJ1-1; D gene ambiguous. This specimen consisted of CD4+ T cells from peripheral blood mononuclear cells, obtained in the third trimester of pregnancy. This sequence originates from a female donor with multiple sclerosis, enrolled in a pregnancy study. CDR3 loop: CASSPFNTEAFF. The CDR3 bases are TGTGCCAGCAGCCCTTTTAATACTGAAGCTTTCTTT.